This T cell receptor (beta chain) is from a study of T cells after posttransplantation cyclophosphamide. Method: immunoSEQ multiplex PCR; TCRdb's copy keeps in-frame clones and lacks some. The table lists 1,500 to 2,000 clones, with no singletons. Cyclophosphamide on days +3 and +4 followed busulfan-fludarabine conditioning and a marrow graft. Per germline, CDR1 SGHAT and CDR2 FQNNGV. The CDR3 is 13 residues long. Only a few counts were recorded for this clone. What it binds is not known. At one end the junction does not follow the germline gene, possibly because of a read error. General study results and limits: After PTCy, TRB diversity resembled that of CNI/methotrexate controls. Skin or GI-infiltrating T cells shared few TRB sequences with blood. Later blood repertoires were often dominated by clones from the donor CD8+ memory compartment.

This clonotype was sampled from a female patient aged 60 to 70 who received an allogeneic stem cell transplant from a related donor and was CMV-positive. The graft donor may account for some of the T cells. The specimen was PBMCs, collected approximately 35 days after allogeneic stem cell transplant with posttransplant cyclophosphamide. The chain links TRBV11-2 to TRBJ1-2, with 9 nucleotides matching TRBD1. This CDR3 is CAGSQQGAGGYTF. The CDR3, as DNA: TGTGCCGGCAGCCAACAGGGGGCGGGAGGCTACACCTTC.